This is a list of T cell receptor beta chains from one sample in a study of blood T cell repertoires in COVID-19. TCRdb keeps only in-frame clones here, not all; method: immunoSEQ multiplex PCR. The data hold 95,000 to 150,000 clones, with 80% to 90% observed a single time. Sequenced sample: peripheral blood. These receptors originate from a woman between 70 and 85 years old with acute or convalescent COVID-19. The CDR3 runs from the conserved cysteine through the conserved F or W. A D gene is named only where the DNA matches it firmly. Not every row has a clone size; where given, it reads once, few, many or a size class.

D,size,V,J,CDR3,DNA
NA,NA,TRBV6-1,TRBJ2-5,CASSAIPGLASQETQYF,TGTGCCAGCAGTGCAATACCGGGACTGGCGTCCCAAGAGACCCAGTACTTC
TRBD1,NA,TRBV15,TRBJ2-2,CATSRETGSTTGELFF,TGTGCCACCAGCAGAGAGACAGGGTCGACCACCGGGGAGCTGTTTTTT
NA,NA,TRBV27,TRBJ2-5,CASSSAGETQYF,TGTGCCAGCAGTTCGGCGGGAGAGACCCAGTACTTC
TRBD1,few,TRBV11-2,TRBJ1-5,CASSLVQGVDQPQHF,TGTGCCAGCAGCTTAGTTCAGGGGGTAGATCAGCCCCAGCATTTT
NA,NA,TRBV5-1,TRBJ2-2,CASSFQGESGELFF,TGCGCCAGCAGCTTCCAGGGCGAGAGCGGGGAGCTGTTTTTT
NA,once,TRBV11-3,TRBJ1-1,CASSPRRDTEAFF,TGTGCCAGCAGCCCCAGACGGGACACTGAAGCTTTCTTT
NA,once,TRBV6-5,TRBJ2-5,CASTHPRADETQYF,TGTGCCAGCACCCACCCGAGGGCGGATGAGACCCAGTACTTC
NA,NA,TRBV20-1,TRBJ2-7,CSAAPPNEQYF,TGCAGTGCAGCCCCCCCCAACGAGCAGTACTTC
TRBD1,NA,TRBV24-1,TRBJ2-2,CATSEQTGSAGELFF,TGTGCCACCAGTGAACAGACAGGGTCCGCCGGGGAGCTGTTTTTT
TRBD1,NA,TRBV10-3,TRBJ1-2,CAISELNRGDYGYTF,TGTGCCATCAGTGAGTTGAACAGGGGAGACTATGGCTACACCTTC
NA,NA,TRBV4-1,TRBJ1-2,CASSANTGYYGYTF,TGCGCCAGCAGCGCTAATACAGGGTACTATGGCTACACCTTC
TRBD1,NA,TRBV11-3,TRBJ1-2,CASSSPGQGGYGYTF,TGTGCCAGCAGCTCACCGGGACAGGGAGGCTATGGCTACACCTTC
NA,NA,TRBV7-3,TRBJ2-2,CASSPLGGNTGELFF,TGTGCCAGCAGCCCCTTGGGGGGGAACACCGGGGAGCTGTTTTTT
TRBD2,NA,TRBV5-4,TRBJ2-1,CASSGPGGGAYNEQFF,TGTGCCAGCAGCGGACCGGGCGGGGGGGCATACAATGAGCAGTTCTTC
TRBD2,NA,TRBV5-4,TRBJ2-1,CASSLGIAGGSYNEQFF,TGTGCCAGCAGCTTGGGTATAGCGGGGGGATCCTACAATGAGCAGTTCTTC
TRBD1,few,TRBV29-1,TRBJ1-1,CSVKGQARTEAFF,TGCAGCGTTAAGGGACAGGCGAGGACTGAAGCTTTCTTT
TRBD2,NA,TRBV18,TRBJ2-3,CASSPGLAGADGDTQYF,TGTGCCAGCTCCCCCGGACTAGCGGGGGCCGATGGAGATACGCAGTATTTT
TRBD1,NA,TRBV6-2/TRBV6-3,TRBJ1-5,CASSARTGKVIQPQHF,TGTGCCAGCAGTGCAAGGACAGGGAAGGTTATTCAGCCCCAGCATTTT
NA,NA,TRBV5-1,TRBJ1-3,CASSFGPSSGNTIYF,TGCGCCAGCAGCTTTGGGCCGAGCTCTGGAAACACCATATATTTT
NA,NA,TRBV28,TRBJ1-1,CASSGGGNTEAFF,TGTGCCAGCTCGGGGGGTGGGAACACTGAAGCTTTCTTT
NA,NA,TRBV2,TRBJ1-2,CASSGAVKSGGYTF,TGTGCCAGCAGTGGTGCAGTCAAGTCGGGTGGCTACACCTTC
TRBD1,NA,TRBV27,TRBJ2-7,CASSPNLDRVGQYF,TGTGCCAGCAGTCCCAACCTGGACAGGGTAGGGCAGTACTTC
TRBD1,once,TRBV5-1,TRBJ1-2,CASSAQGADYGYTF,TGCGCCAGCAGCGCACAGGGGGCCGACTATGGCTACACCTTC
TRBD2,once,TRBV18,TRBJ2-2,CASSPPQGGATGELFF,TGTGCCAGCTCACCACCGCAGGGAGGGGCCACCGGGGAGCTGTTTTTT
NA,NA,TRBV24-1,TRBJ1-6,CATSDSPGTLLNSPLHF,TGTGCCACCAGTGATTCCCCCGGGACATTGCTCAATTCACCCCTCCACTTT
TRBD1,NA,TRBV7-6,TRBJ1-1,CASSKRTGGSMNTEAFF,TGTGCCAGCAGCAAACGGACAGGGGGGTCGATGAACACTGAAGCTTTCTTT
TRBD2,NA,TRBV5-6,TRBJ2-1,CASSLLSGEDNEQFF,TGTGCCAGCAGCTTGTTGAGCGGGGAGGACAATGAGCAGTTCTTC
TRBD1,NA,TRBV30,TRBJ1-1,CAWSAARTGGTEAFF,TGTGCCTGGAGTGCGGCCCGGACAGGGGGCACTGAAGCTTTCTTT
TRBD2,NA,TRBV25-1,TRBJ2-1,CASSEKRGPPYNEQFF,TGTGCCAGCAGTGAAAAGCGGGGGCCCCCCTACAATGAGCAGTTCTTC
NA,few,TRBV30,TRBJ1-3,CAASGFGNTIYF,TGTGCGGCTAGCGGATTTGGAAACACCATATATTTT
TRBD1,NA,TRBV6-6,TRBJ2-2,CASSSPGTGGPGELFF,TGTGCCAGCAGTTCCCCCGGGACAGGGGGGCCCGGGGAGCTGTTTTTT
TRBD2,NA,TRBV27,TRBJ2-5,CATGTSGRATQYF,TGTGCCACCGGCACTAGCGGCCGGGCGACCCAGTACTTC
NA,few,TRBV5-1,TRBJ2-7,CASSSGFFNEQYF,TGCGCCAGCAGCTCAGGGTTTTTCAACGAGCAGTACTTC
NA,NA,TRBV18,TRBJ2-1,CASSKTGNNEQFF,TGTGCCAGCTCAAAGACAGGAAACAATGAGCAGTTCTTC
TRBD1,NA,TRBV6-5,TRBJ1-2,CASRRDSRDYGYTF,TGTGCCAGCAGACGGGACAGCCGGGACTATGGCTACACCTTC
NA,NA,TRBV19,TRBJ1-1,CASSTQEDSVTFF,TGTGCCAGTAGTACACAGGAGGACAGCGTGACTTTCTTT